This TCR beta chain originates from a study of T cell repertoires in cytomegalovirus infection (dated by TCRdb to about 2019). For context, the study as a whole: Because public TCR beta signatures pointed to carriage of CMV infection together with the matching HLA type, the HLA type of each donor mattered for the analysis.

Inclusive of the bounding cysteine and phenylalanine, the CDR3 is 15 residues long. Kept here is only the CDR3 DNA, which spans 45 bases and is read in frame from base 1. Clipping removes 0 bases from V and 1 base from J, with 1 as the unmatched junction base count. CDR1 and CDR2 are read off the germline V gene as MNHEY and SVGAGI. TCRdb records Illumina HiSeq 1500 as the sequencer. The raw public reads went through TCRdb reprocessing: fastp at Q25, MiXCR clone calling, in-frame beta chains kept. Each CDR3 protein appears once, grouped with its most common genes and DNA. This sample gives about 740,000 distinct CDR3 sequences in total; approximately 40% of them show up just once. The top ten clones comprise 2.8% of the sample. Note on this clonotype: Its cognate antigen has yet to be identified. Nothing much larger sits one base from this clone, and base qualities are not available.

The full study reports these points: The ex vivo response was dominated by HLA-C-restricted CMV-specific TCR beta clonotypes, which also provided the single most frequent clonotype in two of eight donors. In both this cohort and an independent approximately 370-donor cohort, the cumulative frequency of public TCR beta family members distinguished carriers of CMV infection plus the relevant HLA type.

This receptor was obtained from a human donor in good health (CMV status not recorded). Some clones in this sample may be carry-over from other donors' samples. The receptor chain draws on TRBV6-5 and TRBJ1-1; 8 central nucleotides agree with TRBD1. Sequencing was carried out using PBMCs. The DNA sequence follows: TGTGCCAGCAGTTACTCGACAGGGGCGAACACTGAAGCTTTCTTT. Its protein reads: CASSYSTGANTEAFF.